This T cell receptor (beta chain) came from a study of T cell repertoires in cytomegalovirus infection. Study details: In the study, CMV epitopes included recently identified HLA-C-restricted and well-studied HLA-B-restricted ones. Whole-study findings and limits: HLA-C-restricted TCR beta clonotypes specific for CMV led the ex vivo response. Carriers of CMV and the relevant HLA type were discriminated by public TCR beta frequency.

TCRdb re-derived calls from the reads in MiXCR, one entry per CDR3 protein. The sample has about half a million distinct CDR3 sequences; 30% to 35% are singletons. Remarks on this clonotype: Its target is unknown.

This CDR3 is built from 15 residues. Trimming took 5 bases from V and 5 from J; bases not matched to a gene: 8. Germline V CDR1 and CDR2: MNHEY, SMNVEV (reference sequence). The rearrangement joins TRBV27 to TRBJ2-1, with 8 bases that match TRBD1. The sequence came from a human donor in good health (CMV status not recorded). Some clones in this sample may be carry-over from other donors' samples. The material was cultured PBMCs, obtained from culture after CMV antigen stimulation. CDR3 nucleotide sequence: TGTGCCAGCAGTGGACGACAGGGGTTCCACAATGAGCAGTTCTTC. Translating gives CASSGRQGFHNEQFF.